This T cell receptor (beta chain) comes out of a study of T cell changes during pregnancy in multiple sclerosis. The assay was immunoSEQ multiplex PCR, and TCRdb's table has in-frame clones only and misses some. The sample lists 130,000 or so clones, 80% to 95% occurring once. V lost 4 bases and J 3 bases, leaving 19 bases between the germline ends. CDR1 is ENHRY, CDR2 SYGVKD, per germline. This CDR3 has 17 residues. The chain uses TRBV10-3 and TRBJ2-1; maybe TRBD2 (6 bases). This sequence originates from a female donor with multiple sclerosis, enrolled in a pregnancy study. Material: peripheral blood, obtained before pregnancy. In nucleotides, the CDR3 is TGTGCCATCAGTGGGACCGTAACTAGCCGTAACTACAATGAGCAGTTCTTC. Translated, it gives CAISGTVTSRNYNEQFF.